The sequence of this TCR beta chain was determined in a study of T cell repertoires in cytomegalovirus infection. TCRdb called the reads again in MiXCR, with one record for every CDR3 protein. The top ten hold about 14% of the sample, which has approximately 990,000 distinct CDR3 sequences, 30% to 40% seen once. With regard to this clonotype: Its antigen is currently unknown.

The V and J ends lost 3 bases and 3 bases respectively, with 8 bases between them. The CDR3 has 13 amino acids. Germline V gene lookup returns CDR1 LNHDA and CDR2 SQIVND (reference sequence). This TCR was recovered from a human donor in good health (CMV status not recorded). Some clones in this sample may be carry-over from other donors' samples. Sequencing used cultured CD8+ T cells from PBMCs, obtained from culture after CMV antigen stimulation. The chain employs TRBV19 and TRBJ1-1; D not resolved. CDR3 residues: CASSIPLYTEAFF. The CDR3 DNA reads TGTGCCAGTAGTATTCCCCTTTACACTGAAGCTTTCTTT.